The sequence of this TCR beta chain was determined in a study of blood T cell repertoires in COVID-19. Study-wide context: Acute and convalescent COVID-19 samples came from the United States, Italy and Spain.

Original processing notes: Cell counts per sample came from amplifying reference gene primers. Sequencing was performed with immunoSEQ multiplex PCR; in TCRdb, only in-frame clones are kept and a portion is missing. V and J calls and clone size come straight from that table; D and trimming were deduced from the DNA. The sample has approximately 170,000 clones, approximately 80% seen once. Losses at the gene ends were 3 bases for V and 7 bases for J; bases not matched to a gene: 5. CDR1 and CDR2 (germline): SEHNR, FQNEAQ (reference sequence). The CDR3 sequence is 14 residues long. The TCR sequence derives from a man aged 50 to 59 who had recovered from COVID-19. Input material: PBMCs or T cells enriched from blood (not recorded which). The chain has TRBV7-9 and TRBJ1-2; 10 bases are a match to TRBD1. The CDR3 region has the DNA TGTGCCAGCAGCTTCTCGACAGGGGGCGTTGGCTACACCTTC. Its protein is CASSFSTGGVGYTF.